The sample holds many counts of the clone carrying this TCR beta chain. Antigen: not known. With template switching, a universal primer site was added, and the cDNA carried unique molecular identifiers. MiXCR, applied by TCRdb to the 5' RACE reads, yields one record per CDR3 protein. The sample shows 410,000 or so distinct CDR3 sequences, about 18% of them seen only once. This sample is drawn from a study of identical twins. Study findings and constraints: For cord blood, abundant beta clonotypes had fewer insertions, unlike memory repertoires, which showed none. The study found weaker excess twin sharing in beta out-of-frame sequences. Zero-insertion findings could be partly confounded by invariant cells (MAIT and iNKT cells).

The ends were cut back, 0 bases at V and 8 bases at J, with 19 bases in the middle. Germline V gives CDR1 LGHNA, CDR2 YSLEER. The CDR3 contains 16 residues. Sequenced sample: naive T cells sorted from blood. The sequence was collected from a man aged 50 to 59 in good health. The chain links TRBV4-3 to TRBJ1-2; D gene uncertain. The CDR3 sequence is CASSQDGMGSYLGYTF. Here the CDR3 DNA reads TGCGCCAGCAGCCAAGATGGGATGGGTTCCTATTTAGGCTACACCTTC.